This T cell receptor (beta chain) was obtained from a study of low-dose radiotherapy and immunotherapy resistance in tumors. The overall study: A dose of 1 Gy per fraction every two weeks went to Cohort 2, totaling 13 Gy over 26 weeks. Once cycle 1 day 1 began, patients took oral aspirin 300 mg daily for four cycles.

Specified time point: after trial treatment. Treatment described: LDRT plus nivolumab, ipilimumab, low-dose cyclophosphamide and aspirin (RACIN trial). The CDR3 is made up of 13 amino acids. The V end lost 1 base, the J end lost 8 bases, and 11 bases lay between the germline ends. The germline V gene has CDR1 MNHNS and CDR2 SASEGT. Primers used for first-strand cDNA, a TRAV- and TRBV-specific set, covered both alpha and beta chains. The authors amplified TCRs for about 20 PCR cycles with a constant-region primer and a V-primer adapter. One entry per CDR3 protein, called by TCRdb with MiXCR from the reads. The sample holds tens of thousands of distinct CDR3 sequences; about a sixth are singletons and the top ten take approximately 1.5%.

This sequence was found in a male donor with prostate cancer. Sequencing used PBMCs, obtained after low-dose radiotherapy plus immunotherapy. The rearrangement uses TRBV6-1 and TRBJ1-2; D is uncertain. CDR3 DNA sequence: TGTGCCAGCAGTGAAGGAAGACCCCGAGGCTACACCTTC. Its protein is CASSEGRPRGYTF.